The entry below gives a single T cell receptor beta chain sequence along with its context. Its antigen is unknown. Timing groups of about 4 and about 12 weeks for second doses were pooled. This sample was taken from a study of T cell responses to AZD1222 COVID-19 vaccine. Study findings and constraints: Researchers took repertoire samples only after the peak T cell response had come. Targets within unmutated variant regions were reportedly found for nearly half of spike-specific TCRs.

Method: immunoSEQ multiplex PCR; TCRdb's copy keeps in-frame clones and lacks some. The profile shows 100,000 to 150,000 clones, approximately 91% of them singletons. The receptor was isolated from an adult who received the AZD1222 COVID-19 vaccine. The specimen comprised peripheral blood, sampled 28 days after the second AZD1222 dose.

The CDR3 sequence is CASSLAPPDVGGEAFF. CDR3 nucleotide sequence: TGCGCCAGCAGCTTGGCCCCTCCGGATGTGGGAGGTGAAGCTTTCTTT. The chain couples TRBV5-1 to TRBJ1-1; D not certain. V lost 0 bases and J 7 bases, leaving 19 bases between the germline ends. The CDR3 consists of 16 residues. The germline V gene encodes CDR1 SGHRS and CDR2 YFSETQ.